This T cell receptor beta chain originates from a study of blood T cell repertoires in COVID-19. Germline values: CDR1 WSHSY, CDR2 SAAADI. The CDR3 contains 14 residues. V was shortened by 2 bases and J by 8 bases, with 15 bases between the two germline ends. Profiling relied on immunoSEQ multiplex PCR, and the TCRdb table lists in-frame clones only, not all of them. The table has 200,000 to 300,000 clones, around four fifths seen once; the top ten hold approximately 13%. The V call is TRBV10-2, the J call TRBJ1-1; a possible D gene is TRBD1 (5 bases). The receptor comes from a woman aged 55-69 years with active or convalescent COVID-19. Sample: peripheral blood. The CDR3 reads CASSEVGVEVEAFF. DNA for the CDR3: TGCGCCAGCAGTGAGGTAGGGGTAGAGGTGGAAGCTTTCTTT.